This T cell receptor (beta chain) is from a study of blood T cell repertoires in COVID-19. Study-level information: PBMCs, B-cell-depleted T cells, or T cells provided the cDNA or gDNA that made up the material.

Those enrolled in Seattle joined during active infection and were followed longitudinally afterward. In the source study's methods: Scientists estimated how many nucleated cells there were by amplifying reference gene primers. This table comes from immunoSEQ multiplex PCR, and its TCRdb copy is limited to in-frame clones, with some not included. V and J calls and clone size are those listed in that table; D and trimming were worked out from the DNA. The table includes about 200,000 clones, about 95% detected once. The CDR3 has 16 residues. From germline, CDR1 is SGHRS and CDR2 YFSETQ. V was pared by 0 bases and J by 3 bases, with 7 bases of the junction left unmatched.

The clonotype was recovered from a man aged 25 to 45 with COVID-19, enrolled during active disease. Material for sequencing was peripheral blood. The chain is built from TRBV5-1 and TRBJ2-7; 9 bases align to TRBD2. CDR3 bases: TGCGCCAGCAGCTTGGCCGGTAGCGGGGGCCTCTACGAGCAGTACTTC. Translated, it gives CASSLAGSGGLYEQYF.